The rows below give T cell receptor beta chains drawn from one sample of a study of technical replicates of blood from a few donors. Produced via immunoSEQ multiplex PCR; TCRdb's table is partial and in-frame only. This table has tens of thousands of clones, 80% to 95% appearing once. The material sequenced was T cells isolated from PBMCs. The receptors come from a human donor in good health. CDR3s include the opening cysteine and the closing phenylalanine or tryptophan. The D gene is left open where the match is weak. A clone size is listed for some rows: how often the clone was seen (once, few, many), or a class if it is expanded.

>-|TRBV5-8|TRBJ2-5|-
CATSPYREETQYF
TGTGCCACCAGCCCCTACAGGGAAGAGACCCAGTACTTC
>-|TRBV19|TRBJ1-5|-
CASRAQPQHF
TGTGCCAGTAGGGCTCAGCCCCAGCATTTT
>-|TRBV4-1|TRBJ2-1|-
CASSPQFVEQFF
TGCGCCAGCAGCCCACAATTTGTTGAGCAGTTCTTC
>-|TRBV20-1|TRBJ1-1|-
CSARTSLRAFF
TGCAGTGCTAGAACCTCCCTCAGAGCTTTCTTT
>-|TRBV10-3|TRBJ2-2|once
CAIRFSEDTGELFF
TGTGCCATCAGATTTAGCGAGGACACCGGGGAGCTGTTTTTT
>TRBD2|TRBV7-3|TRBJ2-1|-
CASSLDLAGHNEQFF
TGTGCCAGCAGCTTAGACCTAGCGGGCCACAATGAGCAGTTCTTC
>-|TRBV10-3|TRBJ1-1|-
CAISLETGNTEAFF
TGTGCCATCAGCTTGGAGACAGGGAACACTGAAGCTTTCTTT
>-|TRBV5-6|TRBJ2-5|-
CASSLTSTFQETQYF
TGTGCCAGCAGCTTGACTAGCACCTTCCAAGAGACCCAGTACTTC
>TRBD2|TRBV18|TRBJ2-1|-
CASSLTSVDEQFF
TGTGCCAGCTCACTGACTAGCGTGGATGAGCAGTTCTTC
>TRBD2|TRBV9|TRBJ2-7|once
CASSARPLLAGVHEQYF
TGTGCCAGCAGCGCTCGTCCCTTACTAGCGGGGGTCCACGAGCAGTACTTC
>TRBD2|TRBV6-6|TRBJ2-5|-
CASSRGILAGQYF
TGTGCCAGCAGTCGCGGGATACTAGCGGGACAGTACTTC
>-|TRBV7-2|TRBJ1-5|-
CASIQGLNQPQHF
TGTGCCAGCATCCAAGGACTGAATCAGCCCCAGCATTTT
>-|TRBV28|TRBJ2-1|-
CASRVTGSSYNEQFF
TGTGCCAGCAGGGTCACGGGGAGCTCCTACAATGAGCAGTTCTTC
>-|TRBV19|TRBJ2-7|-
CASSIRRDYEQYF
TGTGCCAGTAGTATAAGACGGGACTACGAGCAGTACTTC
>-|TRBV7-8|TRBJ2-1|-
CASSLAVADNEQFF
TGTGCCAGCAGCTTAGCGGTGGCAGACAATGAGCAGTTCTTC
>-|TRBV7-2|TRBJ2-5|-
CASSLEGRPWETQYF
TGTGCCAGCAGTTTAGAGGGGCGCCCGTGGGAGACCCAGTACTTC
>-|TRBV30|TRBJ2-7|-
CAWRNREGYEQYF
TGTGCCTGGAGGAACAGGGAGGGATACGAGCAGTACTTC
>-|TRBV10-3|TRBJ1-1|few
CAIRGSGGNTEAFF
TGTGCCATCAGGGGCAGCGGTGGGAACACTGAAGCTTTCTTT
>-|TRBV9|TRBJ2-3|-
CASDHGALASLLDTQYF
TGTGCCAGCGACCACGGCGCCCTAGCGAGTCTCCTAGATACGCAGTATTTT
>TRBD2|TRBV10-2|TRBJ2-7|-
CASAYPSGSYYEQYF
TGCGCCAGTGCATACCCTAGCGGAAGTTACTACGAGCAGTACTTC
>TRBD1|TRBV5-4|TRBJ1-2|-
CAGTGTGVDGYTF
TGTGCCGGCACCGGGACAGGGGTTGATGGCTACACCTTC
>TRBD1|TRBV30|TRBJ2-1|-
CAWTENPGTGGFF
TGTGCCTGGACTGAAAACCCCGGGACAGGGGGTTTCTTC
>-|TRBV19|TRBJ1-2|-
CASNVSSYGYTF
TGTGCCAGTAATGTCAGTTCCTATGGCTACACCTTC
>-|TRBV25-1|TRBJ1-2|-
CASSEGGLYYGYTF
TGTGCCAGCAGTGAAGGGGGGTTATACTATGGCTACACCTTC
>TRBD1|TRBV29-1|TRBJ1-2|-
CSVGPTGSYGYTF
TGCAGCGTAGGTCCGACAGGGAGCTATGGCTACACCTTC
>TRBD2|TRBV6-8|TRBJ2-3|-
CASSAHLAGAPDTQYF
TGTGCCAGCAGTGCCCATCTAGCGGGAGCCCCAGATACGCAGTATTTT
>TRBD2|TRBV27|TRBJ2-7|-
CASSRTSGIYEQYF
TGTGCCAGCAGTAGGACTAGCGGGATCTACGAGCAGTACTTC
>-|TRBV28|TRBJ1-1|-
CASRTAVEAFF
TGTGCCAGCAGAACAGCGGTTGAAGCTTTCTTT
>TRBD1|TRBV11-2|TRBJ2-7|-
CASSLAPGQGYEQYF
TGTGCCAGCAGCTTAGCCCCGGGACAGGGGTACGAGCAGTACTTC